This T cell receptor (beta chain) was found in a study of CD8 T cells in Susac syndrome. This CDR3 has 14 amino acids. V was cut by 2 bases and J by 0 bases, with 7 bases left in between. The count of this clonotype is one. Reverse transcription of roughly 0.5 to 1 ug RNA was performed with random hexamers. An immunoSEQ multiplex PCR amplified TCR beta CDR3 over 54 Vbeta and 13 Jbeta. Using its own MiXCR run on the immunoSEQ multiplex PCR reads, TCRdb lists one record per CDR3 protein. The table shows roughly 200,000 distinct CDR3 sequences, with 95% occurring only once. The authors negatively isolated CD8+ and CD4+ T cells and FACS-enriched TEMRA cells.

The clonotype was recovered from a human donor with multiple sclerosis. The chain links TRBV12-3 or TRBV12-4 to TRBJ1-1; D call uncertain. The sample taken for sequencing was CD4+ T cells from PBMCs. This chain's CDR3 is CASSLSHLNTEAFF. CDR3 nucleotides: TGTGCCAGCAGTTTATCGCATTTGAACACTGAAGCTTTCTTT.